This TCR beta chain was identified in a study of blood T cell repertoires in COVID-19. Study summary: Italy, Spain and the United States were the sources of the convalescent and acute COVID-19 samples. PBMCs, B-cell-depleted T cells, or T cells were the source of the cDNA or gDNA that made up the material.

Original handling: Amplifying reference gene primers gave estimates of nucleated cell counts. Some clones are missing from TCRdb's copy, which holds only in-frame ones; the method was immunoSEQ multiplex PCR. The D gene and trimming were derived from the DNA, and the V and J assignments and clone size from that table. In the table there are 80,000 to 90,000 clones, roughly nine tenths of which are singletons. This CDR3 spans 14 amino acids. Germline CDR1 reads MNHEY; CDR2 reads SMNVEV (reference sequence). V gave up 3 bases and J gave up 5 bases, with 10 bases separating them. Sequenced: peripheral blood. This receptor was obtained from a man aged 55-75 years with acute or convalescent COVID-19. The gene calls are TRBV27 and TRBJ2-2; a weak D match, TRBD2 (5 bases). CDR3 protein: CASSLGAVTGELFF. The CDR3 DNA is TGTGCCAGCAGTTTGGGAGCGGTTACCGGGGAGCTGTTTTTT.